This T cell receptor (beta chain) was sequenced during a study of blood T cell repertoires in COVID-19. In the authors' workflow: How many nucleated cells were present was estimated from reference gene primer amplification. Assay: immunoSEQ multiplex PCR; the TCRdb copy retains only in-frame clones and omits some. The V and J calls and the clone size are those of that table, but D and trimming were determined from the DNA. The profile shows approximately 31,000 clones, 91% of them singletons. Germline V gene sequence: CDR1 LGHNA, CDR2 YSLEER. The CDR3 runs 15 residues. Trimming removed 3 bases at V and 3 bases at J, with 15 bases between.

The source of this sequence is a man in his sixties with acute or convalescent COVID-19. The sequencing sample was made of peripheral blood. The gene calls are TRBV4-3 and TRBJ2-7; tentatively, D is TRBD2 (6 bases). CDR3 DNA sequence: TGCGCCAGCAGCCAGGGACCGGGACTCAGCTACGAGCAGTACTTC. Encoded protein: CASSQGPGLSYEQYF.